Presented here are 22 T cell receptor beta chains from one specimen sequenced in a study of shared T cell receptors in the human thymus. This table comes from immunoSEQ multiplex PCR, and its TCRdb copy is limited to in-frame clones, with some not included. The profile covers 700,000 or so clones, with over 75% appearing a single time and roughly 0.01% taken by the ten largest. The same data also contributed to another study, on human thymus T cells.

The specimen sequenced was thymocytes. The source of these receptors is a girl in the first two years of life with a congenital heart defect.

The J gene is TRBJ1-1, the V gene TRBV6-1; no definite D call. The CDR3 is 9 residues long. Germline assignment: CDR1 MNHNS and CDR2 SASEGT. The ends were cut back, 8 bases at V and 6 bases at J, with 4 bases in the middle. CDR3: CASLPEAFF. In nucleotides, the CDR3 is TGTGCCAGCCTCCCTGAAGCTTTCTTT.

The J gene is TRBJ1-2, the V gene TRBV25-1; the match to TRBD1 covers 9 bases. The trim removed 2 bases at V and 3 bases at J, leaving 4 bases unmatched. Germline V gene sequence: CDR1 MGHDK, CDR2 SYGVNS. CDR3 length equals 15 residues. The CDR3 coding sequence is TGTGCCAGCAGTGAAAGTGGGACAGGGCACTATGGCTACACCTTC. Protein product: CASSESGTGHYGYTF.

This chain joins TRBV28 and TRBJ2-3, with 9 bases lining up with TRBD2. This CDR3 contains 20 residues. The ends lost 7 bases at V and 0 bases at J; junction bases unmatched: 20. Germline lookup yields CDR1 MDHEN and CDR2 SYDVKM. The CDR3 sequence is CASKGYVERGAPCSTDTQYF. CDR3 coding DNA: TGTGCCAGCAAGGGGTACGTCGAGCGGGGGGCCCCGTGTAGCACAGATACGCAGTATTTT.

The chain uses TRBV27 and TRBJ1-5, with a possible D match to TRBD1 (6 bases). CDR3 length equals 18 residues. V shed 7 bases and J shed 0 bases, with 22 bases lying between them. CDR1 MNHEY and CDR2 SMNVEV come from the germline V gene (reference sequence). The CDR3 loop reads CASKKSARGKYSNQPQHF. The CDR3, as DNA: TGTGCCAGCAAGAAATCGGCCAGGGGCAAATATAGCAATCAGCCCCAGCATTTT.

This chain joins TRBV5-6 and TRBJ2-3, with D hard to call. Germline values: CDR1 SGHDT, CDR2 YYEEEE. The CDR3 loop spans 16 amino acids. Trimming pared 0 bases from V and 4 bases from J, leaving 15 bases between. The CDR3 nucleotides read TGTGCCAGCAGCTTGGCCGGGTCCACTCGTCCAGATACGCAGTATTTT. It specifies CASSLAGSTRPDTQYF. Based on the CDR3 plus reference TRBV5-6 and TRBJ2-3, the full variable domain is DAGVTQSPTHLIKTRGQQVTLRCSPKSGHDTVSWYQQALGQGPQFIFQYYEEEERQRGNFPDRFSGHQFPNYSSELNVNALLLGDSALYLCASSLAGSTRPDTQYFGPGTRLTVL.

The genes are TRBV4-2 and TRBJ2-1, with D possibly matching TRBD2 (5 bases). V was shortened by 4 bases and J by 6 bases, with 13 bases between the two germline ends. CDR1 is LGHNA and CDR2 is YNFKEQ in the germline V gene. The CDR3 covers 14 residues. This CDR3 reads CASSPDYRGNEQFF. The CDR3 bases are TGTGCCAGCAGCCCAGACTACCGCGGCAATGAGCAGTTCTTC.

This sequence joins TRBV10-3 and TRBJ2-3; a possible D gene is TRBD2 (5 bases). The germline gives CDR1 ENHRY, CDR2 SYGVKD. V was trimmed by 6 bases and J by 2 bases, leaving 6 bases between them. CDR3 size: 12 residues. CDR3: CAIRDFTDTQYF. CDR3 DNA: TGTGCCATCAGGGACTTCACAGATACGCAGTATTTT.

The chain recombines TRBV6-4 with TRBJ1-1; 8 nucleotides align to TRBD1. Germline trimming cut 3 bases from V and 3 bases from J; bases unmatched to any gene: 6. This CDR3 spans 15 amino acids. Per germline, CDR1 MRHNA and CDR2 SNTAGT. The CDR3 sequence: CASSESGQDYTEAFF. The CDR3, as DNA: TGTGCCAGCAGTGAATCGGGACAGGACTACACTGAAGCTTTCTTT.

This rearrangement joins TRBV7-9 to TRBJ1-1; maybe TRBD1 (6 bases). V lost 2 bases, J lost 6 bases, and 10 bases lay in between. This CDR3 contains 13 residues. Germline lookup yields CDR1 SEHNR and CDR2 FQNEAQ (reference sequence). The CDR3 region is CASSLTYRAEAFF. The CDR3, as DNA: TGTGCCAGCAGCTTAACCTACAGGGCTGAAGCTTTCTTT. The variable domain in full, completed from reference TRBV7-9 and TRBJ1-1, reads DTGVSQNPRHKITKRGQNVTFRCDPISEHNRLYWYRQTLGQGPEFLTYFQNEAQLEKSRLLSDRFSAERPKGSFSTLEIQRTEQGDSAMYLCASSLTYRAEAFFGQGTRLTVV.

The chain is built from TRBV19 and TRBJ1-2; a possible D gene is TRBD1 (6 bases). V gave up 3 bases and J gave up 8 bases, with 13 bases separating them. The CDR3 length is 13 residues. Germline V lookup: CDR1 LNHDA, CDR2 SQIVND (reference sequence). CDR3 sequence (DNA): TGTGCCAGTAGTATCGAGTACAGGGTCGGCTACACCTTC. Protein: CASSIEYRVGYTF. Complete variable domain (other parts from reference TRBV19 and TRBJ1-2): DGGITQSPKYLFRKEGQNVTLSCEQNLNHDAMYWYRQDPGQGLRLIYYSQIVNDFQKGDIAEGYSVSREKKESFPLTVTSAQKNPTAFYLCASSIEYRVGYTFGSGTRLTVV.

Worth noting for this clone: Different DNA sequences within this sample yield the same CDR3. DNA of the CDR3: TGTGCCAGCTCGCCGGCCGGGACAGGCGCTGAAGCTTTCTTT. Translation gives CASSPAGTGAEAFF. This sequence joins TRBV18 and TRBJ1-1; 8 bases are shared with TRBD1. The CDR3 runs to 14 residues. Germline loops: CDR1 KGHSH, CDR2 LQKENI. V trimming: 6 bases; J trimming: 6 bases; junction bases outside the gene matches: 9. Full variable domain (missing parts from reference TRBV18 and TRBJ1-1): NAGVMQNPRHLVRRRGQEARLRCSPMKGHSHVYWYRQLPEEGLKFMVYLQKENIIDESGMPKERFSAEFPKEGPSILRIQQVVRGDSAAYFCASSPAGTGAEAFFGQGTRLTVV.

The gene calls are TRBV13 and TRBJ2-7; TRBD2 aligns across 7 bases. The CDR3 spans 13 residues. The trim removed 5 bases at V and 5 bases at J, leaving 6 bases unmatched. The germline V gene has CDR1 PRHDT and CDR2 FYEKMQ (reference sequence). As DNA, the CDR3 is TGTGCCAGCAGCCCTTGGGGGGGAGACGAGCAGTACTTC. Translating gives CASSPWGGDEQYF. The variable domain in full, completed from reference TRBV13 and TRBJ2-7, reads AAGVIQSPRHLIKEKRETATLKCYPIPRHDTVYWYQQGPGQDPQFLISFYEKMQSDKGSIPDRFSAQQFSDYHSELNMSSLELGDSALYFCASSPWGGDEQYFGPGTRLTVT.

This clone was recorded only once. This chain joins TRBV9 and TRBJ1-2, with D possibly matching TRBD1 (6 bases). V shed 4 bases and J shed 3 bases, with 16 bases lying between them. CDR1 is SGDLS, CDR2 YYNGEE, per germline. The CDR3 is 15 amino acids. The DNA for the CDR3 is TGTGCCAGCAGCCCGGCGGGGGCGCTGGACTATGGCTACACCTTC. It is translated as CASSPAGALDYGYTF.

The CDR3 DNA is TGTGCCAGCAGCTTTGGACCCGGGAGGACTGAAGCTTTCTTT. Its translation: CASSFGPGRTEAFF. The V and J genes are TRBV9 and TRBJ1-1, with unresolved D. Germline V gene data show CDR1 as SGDLS and CDR2 as YYNGEE. Trimming removed 4 bases at V and 5 bases at J, with 15 bases between. The length of the CDR3 is 14 residues.

The chain combines TRBV7-9 with TRBJ2-1, with unresolved D. The germline V gene has CDR1 SEHNR and CDR2 FQNEAQ (reference sequence). The CDR3 runs 15 residues. V was trimmed by 4 bases and J by 6 bases, leaving 16 bases between them. CDR3 protein: CASSSPEVSSNEQFF. The DNA of the CDR3 is TGTGCCAGCAGCTCCCCCGAGGTGTCATCCAATGAGCAGTTCTTC.

The V gene is TRBV6-5, the J gene TRBJ1-4, with TRBD1 matching 9 bases. The CDR3 has 15 residues. CDR1 and CDR2 (germline): MNHEY, SVGAGI. V dropped 8 bases and J dropped 8; count of bases not matched to a gene: 12. CDR3 amino acids: CASLGRTGGDEKLFF. The CDR3 DNA is TGTGCCAGCTTGGGCCGCACAGGGGGCGACGAAAAACTGTTTTTT.

The chain carries TRBV19 and TRBJ2-1, with 7 bases matching TRBD1. The CDR3 spans 14 residues. The trim removed 2 bases at V and 7 bases at J, leaving 5 bases unmatched. Per germline, CDR1 LNHDA and CDR2 SQIVND (reference sequence). The CDR3 protein is CASSITGARNEQFF. The CDR3 coding sequence is TGTGCCAGTAGTATAACAGGGGCGCGTAATGAGCAGTTCTTC.

The rearrangement joins TRBV9 to TRBJ1-2, with D perhaps matching TRBD1 (6 bases). The CDR3 consists of 15 residues. V was shortened by 3 bases and J by 8 bases, with 20 bases between the two germline ends. The germline V gene encodes CDR1 SGDLS and CDR2 YYNGEE. In nucleotides, the CDR3 is TGTGCCAGCAGCGCCAGATCAGGGGAACTGAACGGCTACACCTTC. Protein sequence: CASSARSGELNGYTF.

This clone was counted once. This chain links TRBV27 with TRBJ2-7; 7 nucleotides line up with TRBD1. Trimming cost V 4 bases and J 0 bases; bases outside gene matches: 0. The CDR3 runs to 13 residues. Germline V gene lookup returns CDR1 MNHEY and CDR2 SMNVEV (reference sequence). CDR3 residues: CASSWDSSYEQYF. The DNA of the CDR3 is TGTGCCAGCAGTTGGGACAGCTCCTACGAGCAGTACTTC.

The chain employs TRBV6-6 and TRBJ2-3, with 8 bases identical to TRBD2. J lost 3 bases, V lost 10 bases, and 6 bases had no gene match. Germline V gene sequence: CDR1 MNHNY, CDR2 SVGAGI (reference sequence). This CDR3 region has 13 residues. CDR3 in amino acids: CATGGVRTDTQYF. In nucleotides, the CDR3 is TGTGCCACGGGGGGGGTCAGGACAGATACGCAGTATTTT.

V usage is TRBV5-1 and J usage is TRBJ2-7; 7 nucleotides agree with TRBD1. The CDR3 length is 22 residues. The germline CDR1 and CDR2 sequences are SGHRS and YFSETQ. J lost 2 bases, V lost 1 base, and 27 bases had no gene match. As DNA, the CDR3 is TGCGCCAGCAGCTTGTACTCCGGGGACAGCGGTTCGGAGACACCCGTTACCTACGAGCAGTACTTC. Translated: CASSLYSGDSGSETPVTYEQYF.

The DNA of the CDR3 is TGCGCCAGCAGCCAACATCTACCCCGGACAGGCGGAGGCCAAGAGACCCAGTACTTC. This codes for CASSQHLPRTGGGQETQYF. The rearrangement links TRBV4-1 to TRBJ2-5; the match to TRBD1 covers 7 bases. V lost 2 bases, J lost 1 base, and 16 bases stayed unmatched. The CDR3 contains 19 residues. CDR1 is MGHRA, CDR2 YSYEKL, per germline.